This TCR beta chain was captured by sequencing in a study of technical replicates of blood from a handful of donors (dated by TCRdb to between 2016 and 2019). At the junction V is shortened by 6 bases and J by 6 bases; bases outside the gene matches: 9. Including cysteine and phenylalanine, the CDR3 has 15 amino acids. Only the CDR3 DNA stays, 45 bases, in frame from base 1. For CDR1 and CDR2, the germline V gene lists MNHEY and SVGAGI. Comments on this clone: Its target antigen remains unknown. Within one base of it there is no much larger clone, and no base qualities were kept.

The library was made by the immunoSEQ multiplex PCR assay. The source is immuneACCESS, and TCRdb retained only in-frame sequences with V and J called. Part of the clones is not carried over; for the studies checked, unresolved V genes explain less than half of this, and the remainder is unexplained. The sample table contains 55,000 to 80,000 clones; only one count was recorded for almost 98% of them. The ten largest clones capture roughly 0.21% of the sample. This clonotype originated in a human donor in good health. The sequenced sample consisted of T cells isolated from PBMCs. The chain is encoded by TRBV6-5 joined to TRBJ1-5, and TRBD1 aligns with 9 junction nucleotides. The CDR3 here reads CASRRDRDGGQPQHF. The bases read TGTGCCAGCAGAAGGGACAGGGACGGGGGTCAGCCCCAGCATTTT.